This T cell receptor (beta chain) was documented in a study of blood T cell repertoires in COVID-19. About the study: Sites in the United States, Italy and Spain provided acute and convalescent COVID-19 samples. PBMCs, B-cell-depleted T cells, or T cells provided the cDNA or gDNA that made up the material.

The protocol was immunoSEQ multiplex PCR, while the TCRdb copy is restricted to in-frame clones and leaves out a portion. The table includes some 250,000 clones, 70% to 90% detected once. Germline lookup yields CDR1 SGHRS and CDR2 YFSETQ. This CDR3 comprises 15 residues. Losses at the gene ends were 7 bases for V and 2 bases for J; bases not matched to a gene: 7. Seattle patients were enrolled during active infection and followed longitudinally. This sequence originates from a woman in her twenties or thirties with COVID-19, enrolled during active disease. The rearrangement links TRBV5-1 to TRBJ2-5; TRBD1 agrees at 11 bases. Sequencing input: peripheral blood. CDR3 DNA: TGCGCCAGCTTAACCGGGGACAGGGGGCAAGAGACCCAGTACTTC. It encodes CASLTGDRGQETQYF.